One TCR beta chain is described in this entry. This sample is part of a study of blood T cell repertoires in COVID-19. Study details: PBMCs, B-cell-depleted T cells, or T cells were the source of the cDNA or gDNA that made up the material.

CDR3 length: 15 amino acids. CDR1 and CDR2 (germline): MNHEY, SVGAGI. V lost 6 bases and J lost 13, with 24 bases in between. Clones were read by immunoSEQ multiplex PCR, and TCRdb kept only the in-frame ones, dropping some. Among approximately 85,000 clones listed, roughly four fifths were seen once. Sequencing used peripheral blood. This sequence joins TRBV6-5 and TRBJ1-4; D may be TRBD1 (5 bases). This sequence was found in a human donor in a cohort sampled during active COVID-19. In nucleotides, the CDR3 is TGTGCCAGCAGCCCGGATTCAAATTGGGGGACTGGACTGTTTTTT. This sequence encodes CASSPDSNWGTGLFF.